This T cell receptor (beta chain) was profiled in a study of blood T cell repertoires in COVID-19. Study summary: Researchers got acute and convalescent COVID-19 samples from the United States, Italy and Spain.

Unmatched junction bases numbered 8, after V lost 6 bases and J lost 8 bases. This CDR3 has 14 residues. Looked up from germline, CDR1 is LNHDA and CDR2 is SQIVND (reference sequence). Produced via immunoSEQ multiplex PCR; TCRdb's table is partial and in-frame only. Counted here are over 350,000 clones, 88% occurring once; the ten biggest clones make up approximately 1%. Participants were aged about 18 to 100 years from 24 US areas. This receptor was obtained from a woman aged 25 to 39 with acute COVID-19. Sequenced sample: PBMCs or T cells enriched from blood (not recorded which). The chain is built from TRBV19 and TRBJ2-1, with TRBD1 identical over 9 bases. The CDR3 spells CASRRDRVPDEQFF. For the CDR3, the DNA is TGTGCCAGTAGGCGGGACAGGGTACCCGATGAGCAGTTCTTC.